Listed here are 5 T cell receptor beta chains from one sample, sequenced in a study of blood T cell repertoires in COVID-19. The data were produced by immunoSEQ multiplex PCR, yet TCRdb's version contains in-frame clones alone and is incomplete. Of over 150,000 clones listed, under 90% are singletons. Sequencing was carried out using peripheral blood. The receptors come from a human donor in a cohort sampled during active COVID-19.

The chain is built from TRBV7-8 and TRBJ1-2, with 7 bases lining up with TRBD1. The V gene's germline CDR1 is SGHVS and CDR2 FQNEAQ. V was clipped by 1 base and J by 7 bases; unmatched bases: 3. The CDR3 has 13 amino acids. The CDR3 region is CASSLDRGRGYTF. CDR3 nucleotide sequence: TGTGCCAGCAGCTTAGACAGGGGTCGTGGCTACACCTTC. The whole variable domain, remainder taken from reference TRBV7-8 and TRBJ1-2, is GAGVSQSPRYKVAKRGQDVALRCDPISGHVSLFWYQQALGQGPEFLTYFQNEAQLDKSGLPSDRFFAERPEGSVSTLKIQRTQQEDSAVYLCASSLDRGRGYTFGSGTRLTVV.

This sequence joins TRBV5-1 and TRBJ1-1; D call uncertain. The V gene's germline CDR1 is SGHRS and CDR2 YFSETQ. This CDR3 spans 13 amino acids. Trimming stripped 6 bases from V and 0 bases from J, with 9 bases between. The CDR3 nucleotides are TGCGCCAGCAAGCCGTCTTTGAACACTGAAGCTTTCTTT. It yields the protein CASKPSLNTEAFF.

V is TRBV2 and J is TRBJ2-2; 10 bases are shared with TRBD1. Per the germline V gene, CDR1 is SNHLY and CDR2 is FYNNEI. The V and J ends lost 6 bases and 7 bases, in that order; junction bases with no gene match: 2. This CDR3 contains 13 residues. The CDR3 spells CASRTGGRGELFF. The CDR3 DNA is TGTGCCAGCAGGACAGGGGGCCGCGGGGAGCTGTTTTTT.

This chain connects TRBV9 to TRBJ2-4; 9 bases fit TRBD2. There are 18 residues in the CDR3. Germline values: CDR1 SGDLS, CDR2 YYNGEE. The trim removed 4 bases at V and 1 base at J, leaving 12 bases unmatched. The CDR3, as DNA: TGTGCCAGCAGCAATGGACTAGCGTGGGATGGGGCCAAAAACATTCAGTACTTC. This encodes CASSNGLAWDGAKNIQYF.

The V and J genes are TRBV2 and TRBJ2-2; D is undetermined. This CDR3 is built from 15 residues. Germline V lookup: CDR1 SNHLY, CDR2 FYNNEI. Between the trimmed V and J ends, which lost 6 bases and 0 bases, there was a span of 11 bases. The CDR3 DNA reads TGTGCCAGCAGAAAAACCGACACGAACACCGGGGAGCTGTTTTTT. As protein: CASRKTDTNTGELFF.